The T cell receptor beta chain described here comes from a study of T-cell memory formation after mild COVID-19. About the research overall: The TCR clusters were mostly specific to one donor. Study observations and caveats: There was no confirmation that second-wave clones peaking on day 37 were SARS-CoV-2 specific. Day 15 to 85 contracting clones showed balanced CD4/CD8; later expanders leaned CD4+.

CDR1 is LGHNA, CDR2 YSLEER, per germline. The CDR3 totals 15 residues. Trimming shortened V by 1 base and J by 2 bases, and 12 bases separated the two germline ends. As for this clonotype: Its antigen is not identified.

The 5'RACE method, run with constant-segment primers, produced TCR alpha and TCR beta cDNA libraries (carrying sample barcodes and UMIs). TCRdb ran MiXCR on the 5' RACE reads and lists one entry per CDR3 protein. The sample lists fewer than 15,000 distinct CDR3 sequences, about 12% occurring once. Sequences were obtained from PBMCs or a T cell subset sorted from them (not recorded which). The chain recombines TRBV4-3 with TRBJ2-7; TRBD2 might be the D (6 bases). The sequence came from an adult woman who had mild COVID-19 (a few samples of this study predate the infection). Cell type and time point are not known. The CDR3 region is CASSQGSGTAYEQYF. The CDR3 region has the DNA TGCGCCAGCAGCCAAGGGTCCGGGACTGCCTACGAGCAGTACTTC.